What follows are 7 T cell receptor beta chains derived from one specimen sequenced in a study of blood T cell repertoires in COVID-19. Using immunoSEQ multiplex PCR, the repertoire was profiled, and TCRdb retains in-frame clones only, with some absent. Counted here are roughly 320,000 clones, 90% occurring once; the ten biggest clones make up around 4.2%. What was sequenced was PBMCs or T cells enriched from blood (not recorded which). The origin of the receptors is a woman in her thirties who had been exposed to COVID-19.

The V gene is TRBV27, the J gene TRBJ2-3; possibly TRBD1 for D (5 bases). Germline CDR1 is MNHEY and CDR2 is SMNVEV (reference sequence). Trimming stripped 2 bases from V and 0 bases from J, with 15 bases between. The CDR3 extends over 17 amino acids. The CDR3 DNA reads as TGTGCCAGCAGTTTAGTTGTAGGGGCCTTTAGCACAGATACGCAGTATTTT. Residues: CASSLVVGAFSTDTQYF.

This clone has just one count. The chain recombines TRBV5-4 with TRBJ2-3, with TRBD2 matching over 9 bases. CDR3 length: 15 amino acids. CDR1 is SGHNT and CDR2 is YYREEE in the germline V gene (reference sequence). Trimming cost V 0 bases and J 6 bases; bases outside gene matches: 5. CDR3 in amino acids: CASSLASGVGDTQYF. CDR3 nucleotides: TGTGCCAGCAGCTTGGCTAGCGGGGTTGGGGATACGCAGTATTTT. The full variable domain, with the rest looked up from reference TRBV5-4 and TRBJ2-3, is ETGVTQSPTHLIKTRGQQVTLRCSSQSGHNTVSWYQQALGQGPQFIFQYYREEENGRGNFPPRFSGLQFPNYSSELNVNALELDDSALYLCASSLASGVGDTQYFGPGTRLTVL.

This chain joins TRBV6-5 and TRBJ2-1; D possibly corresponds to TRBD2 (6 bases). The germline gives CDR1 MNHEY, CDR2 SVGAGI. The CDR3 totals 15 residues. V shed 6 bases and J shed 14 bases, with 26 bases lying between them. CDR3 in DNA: TGTGCCAGCAGCACTCCCGGGCGGGGTCACGCAAAGGAGTTCTTC. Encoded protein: CASSTPGRGHAKEFF.

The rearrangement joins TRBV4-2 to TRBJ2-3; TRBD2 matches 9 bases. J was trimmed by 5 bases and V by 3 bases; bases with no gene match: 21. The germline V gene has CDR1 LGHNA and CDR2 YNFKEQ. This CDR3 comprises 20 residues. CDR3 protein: CASSHPQIKKQAGGGDTQYF. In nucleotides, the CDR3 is TGTGCCAGCAGCCACCCCCAGATAAAAAAGCAAGCGGGGGGTGGAGATACGCAGTATTTT.

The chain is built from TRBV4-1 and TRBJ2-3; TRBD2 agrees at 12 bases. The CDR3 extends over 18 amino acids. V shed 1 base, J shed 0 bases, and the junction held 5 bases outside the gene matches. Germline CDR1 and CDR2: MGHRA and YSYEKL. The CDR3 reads CASSQGGLAGMSTDTQYF. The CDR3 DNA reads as TGCGCCAGCAGCCAAGGGGGACTAGCGGGCATGAGCACAGATACGCAGTATTTT.

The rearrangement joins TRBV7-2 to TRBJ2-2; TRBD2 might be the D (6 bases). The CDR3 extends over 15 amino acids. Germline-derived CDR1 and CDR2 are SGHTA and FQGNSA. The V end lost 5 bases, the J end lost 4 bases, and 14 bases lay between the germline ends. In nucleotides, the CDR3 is TGTGCCAGCAGCGCCAAACGGGGGAGCACCGGGGAGCTGTTTTTT. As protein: CASSAKRGSTGELFF.

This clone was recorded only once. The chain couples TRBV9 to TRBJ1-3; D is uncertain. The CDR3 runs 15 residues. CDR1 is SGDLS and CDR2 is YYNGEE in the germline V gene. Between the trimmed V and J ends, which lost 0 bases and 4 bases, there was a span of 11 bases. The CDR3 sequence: CASSVGHLGGNTIYF. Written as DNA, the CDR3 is TGTGCCAGCAGCGTAGGGCACCTAGGAGGAAACACCATATATTTT. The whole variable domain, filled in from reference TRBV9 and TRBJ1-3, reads DSGVTQTPKHLITATGQRVTLRCSPRSGDLSVYWYQQSLDQGLQFLIQYYNGEERAKGNILERFSAQQFPDLHSELNLSSLELGDSALYFCASSVGHLGGNTIYFGEGSWLTVV.